The sequence of this T cell receptor (beta chain) was determined in a study of control samples from healthy donors and cancer patients. The method was immunoSEQ multiplex PCR; TCRdb's version includes in-frame clones alone and lacks a portion of them. The sample yields tens of thousands of clones, roughly 95% seen once. Germline CDR1 reads SQVTM; CDR2 reads ANQGSEA. The CDR3 contains 13 residues. V lost 7 bases, J lost 6 bases, and 6 bases stayed unmatched. V is TRBV29-1 and J is TRBJ1-4, with 9 positions matching TRBD1. Sequenced sample: blood. The sequence was collected from a woman under 30 in good health. The CDR3 loop reads CSGTQGADEKLFF. CDR3 nucleotide sequence: TGCAGCGGAACACAGGGGGCAGATGAAAAACTGTTTTTT.